This T cell receptor (beta chain) was observed in a study of glioma-infiltrating T cells. Study-wide points: CDR3 overlap between tissue and blood was very small. Above-expected tissue-blood divergence occurred in all gliomas, most in low-grade ones.

V lost 4 bases and J 0 bases, leaving 12 bases between the germline ends. The CDR3 has 15 amino acids. This clonotype was detected ten times or more. What it binds is unknown. The iRepertoire nested amplicon-rescue multiplex PCR amplified TCR alpha and beta CDR3s from RNA. Tissue mRNA or PBMC total RNA, roughly 90-450 ng, went into one-step reverse transcription and amplification. TCRdb re-derived calls from the multiplex PCR reads in MiXCR, one entry per CDR3 protein. The sample records roughly 130,000 distinct CDR3 sequences, approximately 26% being singletons. This chain uses TRBV12-3 or TRBV12-4 with TRBJ2-5; D is ambiguous. Material for sequencing was glioma tissue, nonneoplastic brain tissue, or PBMCs (not recorded which). This TCR came from a human donor with low-grade glioma or glioblastoma, undergoing nonglioma brain surgery, or in good health (not recorded which). CDR3 sequence reads: CASSSPRRYQETQYF. Here the CDR3 DNA reads TGTGCCAGCAGTTCCCCTAGGCGGTACCAAGAGACCCAGTACTTC.